The clone carrying this T cell receptor (beta chain) was picked up a small number of times. This entry comes from a study of cytomegalovirus exposure and HLA in healthy donors. The PCR made use of 60 Vbeta and 13 Jbeta primers. Sequenced by immunoSEQ multiplex PCR; TCRdb stores in-frame clones only, minus some. The table lists some 150,000 clones, about 10% of them singletons, with about 6.7% in the top ten. The junction had 6 bases not matched to a gene; V was cut back by 5 bases and J by 7 bases. The CDR3 has 15 amino acids. CDR1 SGHRS and CDR2 YFSETQ come from the germline V gene. This TCR derives from a woman between 35 and 50 years old in good health and CMV-seropositive. Source material: PBMCs. The chain combines TRBV5-1 with TRBJ1-4; 12 nucleotides agree with TRBD1. The CDR3 region is CASSNGDRGPEKLFF. The CDR3 nucleotides read TGCGCCAGCAGTAACGGGGACAGGGGGCCTGAAAAACTGTTTTTT.